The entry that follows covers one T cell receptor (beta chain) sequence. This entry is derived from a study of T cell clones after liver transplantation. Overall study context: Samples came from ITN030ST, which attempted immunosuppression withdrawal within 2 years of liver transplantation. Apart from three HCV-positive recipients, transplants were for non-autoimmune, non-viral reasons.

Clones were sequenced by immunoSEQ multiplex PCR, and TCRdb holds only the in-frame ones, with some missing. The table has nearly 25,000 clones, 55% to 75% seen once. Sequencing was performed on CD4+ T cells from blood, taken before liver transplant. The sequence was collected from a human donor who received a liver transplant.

The CDR3 DNA is TGTGCCAGCATCCCGGGACAGGGGGCAGACAATGAGCAGTTCTTC. It encodes CASIPGQGADNEQFF. This sequence joins TRBV21-1 and TRBJ2-1; TRBD1 was called by the table and not checked on the DNA. TRBV21-1 has pseudogene status. The CDR3 covers 15 residues.